The 17 T cell receptor beta chains below all came from one sample that was sequenced in a study of blood T cell repertoires in COVID-19 (dated by TCRdb to 2020 to 2022). Library creation used the immunoSEQ multiplex PCR assay. TCRdb stores this immuneACCESS table with in-frame sequences only. Part of the clones is absent; in the studies checked, under half of the shortfall reflects unresolved V genes, and no reason is known for the rest. The sample includes roughly 130,000 clones, with around nine tenths observed a single time. The leading ten clones occupy approximately 3.7% of the sample. Sequencing was performed on peripheral blood. The receptors were sampled from a man over 45 with active COVID-19.

The V gene is TRBV7-2, the J gene TRBJ2-2; D is undetermined. CDR3 length: 12 amino acids. Germline V gene data show CDR1 as SGHTA and CDR2 as FQGNSA. V lost 4 bases to trimming and J lost 6 bases, with 6 bases between them. The CDR3 coding sequence is TGTGCCAGCAGCTCAGAATCCGGGGAGCTGTTTTTT. This codes for CASSSESGELFF.

The sample holds a few counts of this clone. The chain carries TRBV2 and TRBJ2-2; the match to TRBD2 covers 11 bases. CDR3 size: 19 residues. The junction had 6 bases not matched to a gene; V was cut back by 0 bases and J by 0 bases. The germline CDR1 and CDR2 sequences are SNHLY and FYNNEI. The CDR3, as DNA: TGTGCCAGCAGTGAAGCGCTACTAGCGGGGGCGACGAACACCGGGGAGCTGTTTTTT. Translating it yields CASSEALLAGATNTGELFF.

V and J are TRBV2 and TRBJ2-1, with no clear D. Germline CDR1 reads SNHLY; CDR2 reads FYNNEI. Trimming left V 5 bases short and J 6 bases short, with 11 bases between. CDR3 length: 13 residues. CDR3 sequence (DNA): TGTGCCAGCAGTAACTACCCCACCAATGAGCAGTTCTTC. Protein sequence: CASSNYPTNEQFF. Full variable domain (missing parts from reference TRBV2 and TRBJ2-1): EPEVTQTPSHQVTQMGQEVILRCVPISNHLYFYWYRQILGQKVEFLVSFYNNEISEKSEIFDDQFSVERPDGSNFTLKIRSTKLEDSAMYFCASSNYPTNEQFFGPGTRLTVL.

This clone appeared once. The rearrangement uses TRBV6-1 and TRBJ2-5; 10 bases align to TRBD2. This CDR3 contains 14 residues. With 2 bases clipped from V and 5 bases from J, the junction kept 2 bases outside the gene matches. The germline V gene encodes CDR1 MNHNS and CDR2 SASEGT. The CDR3, as DNA: TGTGCCAGCAGTGAACTACTAGCGGGGGAGACCCAGTACTTC. Translation gives CASSELLAGETQYF.

As for this clone: Other DNA variants within this sample encode the same CDR3. This chain connects TRBV29-1 to TRBJ2-7; 11 nucleotides agree with TRBD1. Germline CDR1 and CDR2: SQVTM and ANQGSEA. With 7 bases clipped from V and 4 bases from J, the junction kept 6 bases outside the gene matches. The CDR3 is made up of 13 amino acids. This CDR3 reads CSATGTGGYEQYF. The DNA for the CDR3 is TGCAGCGCCACCGGGACAGGGGGATACGAGCAGTACTTC.

The chain combines TRBV7-8 with TRBJ2-2; TRBD2 matches 7 bases. V trimming: 5 bases; J trimming: 2 bases; junction bases outside the gene matches: 8. The germline CDR1 and CDR2 sequences are SGHVS and FQNEAQ. CDR3 size: 16 residues. The DNA for the CDR3 is TGTGCCAGCAGCATAGGGACTATCGGTAACACCGGGGAGCTGTTTTTT. Translating it yields CASSIGTIGNTGELFF. The full variable domain, in which reference TRBV7-8 and TRBJ2-2 provide the parts outside the CDR3, is GAGVSQSPRYKVAKRGQDVALRCDPISGHVSLFWYQQALGQGPEFLTYFQNEAQLDKSGLPSDRFFAERPEGSVSTLKIQRTQQEDSAVYLCASSIGTIGNTGELFFGEGSRLTVL.

J is TRBJ2-1 and V is TRBV20-1, with D hard to call. CDR1 DFQATT and CDR2 SNEGSKA come from the germline V gene (reference sequence). Trimming took 3 bases from V and 0 from J, leaving 9 bases between them. This CDR3 contains 14 residues. This CDR3 reads CSASYHSSYNEQFF. The CDR3 DNA follows: TGCAGTGCTAGTTACCACAGCTCCTACAATGAGCAGTTCTTC.

The rearrangement links TRBV6-2 or TRBV6-3 to TRBJ2-5; a weak D match, TRBD2 (6 bases). Trimming stripped 6 bases from V and 7 bases from J, with 15 bases between. This CDR3 spans 13 amino acids. From germline, CDR1 is MNHEY and CDR2 SVGEGT. The CDR3 bases are TGTGCCAGCAGCACCGGGAGCGCGACGACCCAGTACTTC. Translation gives CASSTGSATTQYF.

The rearrangement uses TRBV9 and TRBJ1-3; TRBD1 aligns across 7 bases. V gave up 0 bases and J gave up 9 bases; unmatched junction bases: 9. The CDR3 spans 15 residues. Germline lookup yields CDR1 SGDLS and CDR2 YYNGEE. Here the CDR3 DNA reads TGTGCCAGCAGCGTAGACACAGGGGAAGGGAGCACCATATATTTT. Protein sequence: CASSVDTGEGSTIYF.

The chain couples TRBV6-4 to TRBJ2-7; D possibly corresponds to TRBD1 (6 bases). The V end was cut by 0 bases, the J end by 6 bases, with 18 bases between. The germline V gene encodes CDR1 MRHNA and CDR2 SNTAGT. The CDR3 sequence is 16 residues long. In nucleotides, the CDR3 is TGTGCCAGCAGTGACTCAGTCCCGGTTGGGGGCGGCGAGCAGTACGTC. This translates into CASSDSVPVGGGEQYV.

CDR3 nucleotide sequence: TGTGCCAGCAGTGAAGGGACAGCCAACACTGAAGCTTTCTTT. Translated, it gives CASSEGTANTEAFF. The gene calls are TRBV6-1 and TRBJ1-1; D might be TRBD1 (6 bases). This CDR3 is built from 14 residues. Germline CDR1 and CDR2: MNHNS and SASEGT. V lost 1 base, J lost 2 bases, and 8 bases lay in between.

CDR3 sequence: CASSLIPERGYNEQFF. CDR3 sequence (DNA): TGTGCCAGCAGCTTGATACCAGAAAGGGGCTACAATGAGCAGTTCTTC. This sequence joins TRBV5-6 and TRBJ2-1, with a tentative D call TRBD1 (5 bases). Trimming pared 1 base from V and 3 bases from J, leaving 14 bases between. The CDR3 loop spans 16 amino acids. Looked up from germline, CDR1 is SGHDT and CDR2 is YYEEEE.

V gene TRBV3-1 (or the pseudogene TRBV3-2) combines with J gene TRBJ1-1, with TRBD1 as a possible D gene (6 bases). Germline V gene data show CDR1 as LGHDT and CDR2 as YNNKEL (reference sequence). Trimming removed 6 bases from V and 4 bases from J, with 15 bases in between. CDR3 length equals 14 residues. CDR3: CASSRRGSVTEAFF. DNA of the CDR3: TGTGCCAGCAGTCGCAGGGGTTCAGTCACTGAAGCTTTCTTT.

V is TRBV6-5 and J is TRBJ1-1, with D unresolved. This CDR3 comprises 14 residues. CDR1 is MNHEY and CDR2 is SVGAGI in the germline V gene. V lost 2 bases, J lost 1 base, and 8 bases lay in between. The CDR3 protein is CASSYVGTNTEAFF. In nucleotides, the CDR3 is TGTGCCAGCAGTTACGTGGGCACGAACACTGAAGCTTTCTTT.

The table lists this clone with a few counts. The chain joins TRBV11-2 to TRBJ2-5, with D perhaps TRBD2 (6 bases). The CDR3 has 13 amino acids. The ends were cut back, 6 bases at V and 3 bases at J, with 11 bases in the middle. The germline gives CDR1 SGHAT, CDR2 FQNNGV. The CDR3 is CASSPGLKETQYF. CDR3 DNA: TGTGCCAGCAGTCCGGGACTTAAAGAGACCCAGTACTTC.

V usage is TRBV7-8 and J usage is TRBJ1-2; D is unresolved. Trimming took off 2 bases at V and 3 bases at J, with 4 bases between the two ends. The CDR3 spans 12 residues. Per germline, CDR1 SGHVS and CDR2 FQNEAQ. The CDR3: CASSLRDYGYTF. CDR3 bases: TGTGCCAGCAGCTTACGTGACTATGGCTACACCTTC.

This chain links TRBV24-1 with TRBJ2-5; TRBD1 aligns across 9 bases. V was clipped by 5 bases and J by 2 bases; unmatched bases: 11. CDR1 and CDR2 (germline): KGHDR, SFDVKD. CDR3 length equals 17 residues. CDR3 nucleotides: TGTGCCACCAGTGTCCCCCCGCGGGGACAGGGTCAAGAGACCCAGTACTTC. Protein sequence: CATSVPPRGQGQETQYF.